Listed here are 5 T cell receptor beta chains from one sample, sequenced in a study of cytomegalovirus exposure and HLA in healthy donors. 13 Jbeta primers and 60 Vbeta primers were used for the PCR. Assay used: immunoSEQ multiplex PCR; TCRdb lists only in-frame clones, some missing. The repertoire holds about 180,000 clones, with around 80% as singletons. Material: PBMCs. The receptors derive from a man aged 18 to 30 in good health and CMV-seronegative.

The chain carries TRBV28 and TRBJ2-7; D is unresolved. This CDR3 region has 12 residues. Trimming pared 4 bases from V and 2 bases from J, leaving 6 bases between. Germline V gene sequence: CDR1 MDHEN, CDR2 SYDVKM. CDR3 nucleotides: TGTGCCAGCAGTTCCGTCCCCTACGAGCAGTACTTC. Amino acid sequence: CASSSVPYEQYF. Filled out from reference TRBV28 and TRBJ2-7, the complete variable domain reads DVKVTQSSRYLVKRTGEKVFLECVQDMDHENMFWYRQDPGLGLRLIYFSYDVKMKEKGDIPEGYSVSREKKERFSLILESASTNQTSMYLCASSSVPYEQYFGPGTRLTVT.

This clone appeared a single time. The chain uses TRBV10-3 and TRBJ2-5; a weak D match, TRBD2 (5 bases). The CDR3 runs 13 residues. With 5 bases removed from V and 5 bases from J, the gap between germline ends came to 12 bases. Germline-derived CDR1 and CDR2 are ENHRY and SYGVKD. The CDR3 region is CAISRGPKETQYF. In nucleotides, the CDR3 is TGTGCCATCAGTCGCGGGCCCAAGGAGACCCAGTACTTC.

The genes are TRBV30 and TRBJ2-1, with a tentative D call TRBD1 (6 bases). CDR1 GTSNPN and CDR2 SVGIG come from the germline V gene (reference sequence). Trimming pared 1 base from V and 9 bases from J, leaving 16 bases between. The CDR3 totals 14 residues. The CDR3 nucleotides are TGTGCCTGGAGTGCGGGACATTTGGTGAGTGAGCAGTTCTTC. Its protein product is CAWSAGHLVSEQFF.

V is TRBV5-5 and J is TRBJ2-1; 7 nucleotides align to TRBD2. The CDR3 covers 15 residues. The V segment lost 4 bases and the J segment 3 bases; nucleotides outside the gene matches: 7. CDR1 and CDR2 from the germline V gene are SGHKS and YYEKEE (reference sequence). CDR3 protein: CASSPSGVDYNEQFF. The DNA of the CDR3 is TGTGCCAGCAGCCCGAGCGGGGTAGACTACAATGAGCAGTTCTTC.

CDR3 sequence reads: CASSRDRGNGEQYF. In DNA form, the CDR3 reads TGTGCCAGCTCACGGGACAGGGGTAATGGGGAGCAGTACTTC. This chain joins TRBV18 and TRBJ2-7, with 10 bases aligning to TRBD1. Germline V gene sequence: CDR1 KGHSH, CDR2 LQKENI. This CDR3 comprises 14 residues. The V and J ends lost 4 bases and 7 bases, in that order; junction bases with no gene match: 7.